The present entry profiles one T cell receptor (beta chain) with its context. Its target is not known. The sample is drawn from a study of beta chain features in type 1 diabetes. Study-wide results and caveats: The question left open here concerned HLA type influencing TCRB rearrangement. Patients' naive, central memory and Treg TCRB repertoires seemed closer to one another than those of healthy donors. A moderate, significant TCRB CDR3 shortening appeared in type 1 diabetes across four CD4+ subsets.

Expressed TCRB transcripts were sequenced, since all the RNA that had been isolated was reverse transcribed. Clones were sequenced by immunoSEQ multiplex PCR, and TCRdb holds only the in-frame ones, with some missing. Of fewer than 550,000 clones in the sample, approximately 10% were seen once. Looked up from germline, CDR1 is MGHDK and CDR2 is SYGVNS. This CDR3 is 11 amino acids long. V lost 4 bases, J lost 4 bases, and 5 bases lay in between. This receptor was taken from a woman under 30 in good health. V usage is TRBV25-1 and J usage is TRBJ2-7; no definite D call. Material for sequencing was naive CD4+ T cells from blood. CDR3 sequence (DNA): TGTGCCAGCAGTGTGACGTACGAGCAGTACTTC. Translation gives CASSVTYEQYF.